The T cell receptor beta chain under discussion was sequenced for a study of response to subunit inactivated influenza vaccine. Deletions cut 4 bases from V and 8 bases from J, with 5 bases between. The germline CDR1 and CDR2 sequences are SQVTM and ANQGSEA. The CDR3 sequence is 10 residues long. TCRdb reanalysed the RT-PCR reads using MiXCR and keeps one entry per CDR3 protein. The sample consists of 500,000 to 700,000 distinct CDR3 sequences, approximately 22% of them appearing once. This clonotype was recorded a few times. The data were also submitted as part of a second study, on T cells expressing NK-cell markers. That study adds: With UMIs, 5'RACE template switching was used to make TCR beta cDNA. More than 5 donors carried dominant NKG2C+ clonotypes that made up roughly 1.0-7.0% of their CD8+ T cells.

The V and J genes are TRBV29-1 and TRBJ1-4; D is uncertain. This receptor was obtained from a man in his forties or fifties who received an inactivated influenza vaccine. The sequenced sample was CD4+ T cells sorted from PBMCs, obtained approximately 13 days after vaccination. The CDR3 is CSVGEEKLFF. CDR3 in DNA: TGCAGCGTTGGGGAAGAAAAACTGTTTTTT.